The 26 T cell receptor beta chains below were found in one sample sequenced in a study of regulatory T cells in long-lasting Graves disease. As to time point: persistent/refractory GD, antithyroid drugs over 5 years with positive TRAb. The TCR library used RNA extracted from PBMCs. Construction of the TCR beta libraries employed iRepertoire HTBI primers in conjunction with Arm-PCR of CDR3 regions. TCRdb processed the multiplex PCR reads anew with MiXCR; each CDR3 protein has one entry. In the table there are roughly 490,000 distinct CDR3 sequences, 22% of which are singletons. The sequenced sample was peripheral blood mononuclear cells (PBMCs), obtained when the disease was refractory, from a patient treated with antithyroid drugs. The receptors derive from a female donor with Graves disease.

This clonotype was observed many times. The chain uses TRBV28 and TRBJ1-2; 7 nucleotides agree with TRBD1. Germline lookup yields CDR1 MDHEN and CDR2 SYDVKM. The J segment lost 2 bases and the V segment lost 5 bases, leaving 11 bases of the junction unmatched. The CDR3 runs to 16 residues. This chain's CDR3 is CASSELTGDMNYGYTF. For the CDR3, the DNA is TGTGCCAGCAGTGAACTAACAGGGGATATGAACTATGGCTACACCTTC.

The chain recombines TRBV5-4 with TRBJ1-6; the D gene is possibly TRBD1 (6 bases). Germline CDR1 reads SGHNT; CDR2 reads YYREEE (reference sequence). Trimming took off 5 bases at V and 9 bases at J, with 15 bases between the two ends. This CDR3 region has 14 residues. Here the CDR3 DNA reads TGTGCCAGCAGTGACCGGGACATTAGTTCACCCCTCCACTTT. Translated: CASSDRDISSPLHF.

There are many counts of this clonotype. The chain has TRBV29-1 and TRBJ2-5; D call uncertain. The CDR3 contains 12 residues. Trimming stripped 8 bases from V and 5 bases from J, with 15 bases between. Germline values: CDR1 SQVTM, CDR2 ANQGSEA. CDR3 DNA: TGCAGCACCATAGGGCTAGGCGAGACCCAGTACTTC. Protein sequence: CSTIGLGETQYF.

This clonotype has ten or more counts. The chain has TRBV5-5 and TRBJ1-1; TRBD1 is a possible D gene (5 bases). Germline lookup yields CDR1 SGHKS and CDR2 YYEKEE (reference sequence). This CDR3 has 13 residues. V was trimmed by 2 bases and J by 5 bases, leaving 10 bases between them. CDR3 sequence reads: CASSFGTETEAFF. For the CDR3, the DNA is TGTGCCAGCAGCTTTGGGACCGAAACTGAAGCTTTCTTT.

The sample holds many counts of this clonotype. This chain connects TRBV11-2 to TRBJ2-7, with D uncertain. The V gene's germline CDR1 is SGHAT and CDR2 FQNNGV. The CDR3 length is 13 residues. The V gene lost 2 bases and the J gene lost 2 bases, with 7 bases spanning the gap. The CDR3 coding sequence is TGTGCCAGCAGCTTAAAAGGAGCCTACGAGCAGTACTTC. It translates to CASSLKGAYEQYF.

The chain combines TRBV9 with TRBJ2-2; TRBD2 might be the D (6 bases). Germline lookup yields CDR1 SGDLS and CDR2 YYNGEE. V lost 4 bases and J 6 bases, leaving 19 bases between the germline ends. CDR3 length: 16 amino acids. The CDR3 DNA follows: TGTGCCAGCAGCTTTAGCGGTTTAGATATTGCCGGGGAGCTGTTTTTT. It codes for CASSFSGLDIAGELFF.

This clonotype was detected ten times or more. The chain combines TRBV12-3 or TRBV12-4 with TRBJ1-1; tentatively, D is TRBD1 (5 bases). Trimming pared 1 base from V and 6 bases from J, leaving 9 bases between. This CDR3 has 13 residues. The CDR3 DNA sequence: TGTGCCAGCAGTTTAGGGTGGGACGCTGAAGCTTTCTTT. The encoded protein is CASSLGWDAEAFF.

With respect to this clonotype: Possible read error: a much larger clone is one base away. The chain has TRBV11-2 and TRBJ2-2, with D unresolved. Germline CDR1 is SGHAT and CDR2 is FQNNGV. Trimming left V 5 bases short and J 9 bases short, with 16 bases between. This CDR3 contains 14 residues. The CDR3 DNA is TGTGCCAGCAGCCTATCCCGACACCCCAGGGAGCTGTTTTTT. Residues: CASSLSRHPRELFF.

At least ten counts were recorded for this clonotype. This chain connects TRBV11-2 to TRBJ2-7; possibly TRBD1 for D (6 bases). V was pared by 5 bases and J by 4 bases, with 15 bases between. This CDR3 is built from 14 residues. Germline CDR1 and CDR2: SGHAT and FQNNGV. In nucleotides, the CDR3 is TGTGCCAGCAGCGTCTTACAGGGTAATTACGAGCAGTACTTC. Translation gives CASSVLQGNYEQYF.

This clonotype occurred many times. This chain connects TRBV20-1 to TRBJ1-1; D perhaps matches TRBD1 (6 bases). The CDR3 is 12 amino acids. V was cut by 3 bases and J by 1 base, with 6 bases left in between. CDR1 and CDR2 (germline): DFQATT, SNEGSKA (reference sequence). For the CDR3, the DNA is TGCAGTGCTAGGGGACAGAACACTGAAGCTTTCTTT. It is translated as CSARGQNTEAFF.

This clonotype was seen many times. This chain joins TRBV7-2 and TRBJ2-6; perhaps TRBD2 as D (6 bases). The CDR3 has 16 residues. The V end lost 0 bases, the J end lost 5 bases, and 11 bases lay between the germline ends. The germline gives CDR1 SGHTA, CDR2 FQGNSA. The DNA for the CDR3 is TGTGCCAGCAGCTTAGCGGCGGGGCTTAGGGCCAACGTCCTGACTTTC. It translates to CASSLAAGLRANVLTF.

CDR3 loop: CSVEDPVKGANEKLFF. The CDR3 coding sequence is TGCAGCGTTGAAGATCCAGTTAAGGGGGCTAATGAAAAACTGTTTTTT. The chain combines TRBV29-1 with TRBJ1-4; D is perhaps TRBD1 (6 bases). This CDR3 has 16 residues. The germline V gene has CDR1 SQVTM and CDR2 ANQGSEA. V was trimmed by 0 bases and J by 3 bases, leaving 14 bases between them.

The rearrangement joins TRBV20-1 to TRBJ1-1; D uncertain. Germline CDR1 is DFQATT and CDR2 is SNEGSKA (reference sequence). CDR3 length: 13 residues. The V end was cut by 6 bases, the J end by 0 bases, with 11 bases between. CDR3 nucleotides: TGCAGTGCCCCCTGGCAGGTGAACACTGAAGCTTTCTTT. Its translation is CSAPWQVNTEAFF.

J is TRBJ2-1 and V is TRBV11-2; perhaps TRBD1 as D (5 bases). Germline V lookup: CDR1 SGHAT, CDR2 FQNNGV. The CDR3 contains 13 residues. With 4 bases removed from V and 5 bases from J, the gap between germline ends came to 9 bases. DNA for the CDR3: TGTGCCAGCAGCTATGGACAACACAATGAGCAGTTCTTC. This translates into CASSYGQHNEQFF.

This chain joins TRBV19 and TRBJ1-4, with D hard to call. This CDR3 is built from 16 residues. Trimming pared 2 bases from V and 0 bases from J, leaving 10 bases between. Looked up from germline, CDR1 is LNHDA and CDR2 is SQIVND (reference sequence). The CDR3 sequence: CASSIMGHATNEKLFF. CDR3 coding DNA: TGTGCCAGTAGTATAATGGGTCACGCAACTAATGAAAAACTGTTTTTT.

The V and J genes are TRBV11-2 and TRBJ2-3, with a possible D match to TRBD2 (6 bases). Germline CDR1 and CDR2: SGHAT and FQNNGV. Between the trimmed V and J ends, which lost 0 bases and 11 bases, there was a span of 9 bases. CDR3 length: 12 residues. The CDR3 bases are TGTGCCAGCAGCTTAGATCGGGGGAGGCAGTATTTT. It codes for CASSLDRGRQYF.

This clonotype was observed many times. This chain uses TRBV7-8 with TRBJ1-1; D call uncertain. The V gene's germline CDR1 is SGHVS and CDR2 FQNEAQ. This CDR3 comprises 12 residues. Trimming took 2 bases from V and 5 from J, leaving 6 bases between them. The CDR3 DNA reads as TGTGCCAGCAGCTTACAGGCGACTGAAGCTTTCTTT. Protein: CASSLQATEAFF.

This clonotype was observed at least ten times. The chain recombines TRBV27 with TRBJ2-6; a weak D match, TRBD1 (6 bases). Trimming removed 5 bases from V and 2 bases from J, with 22 bases in between. Germline V gene data show CDR1 as MNHEY and CDR2 as SMNVEV (reference sequence). There are 19 residues in the CDR3. For the CDR3, the DNA is TGTGCCAGCAGTCGCTCCGGGGACATCTCTAGGGCTGGGGCCAACGTCCTGACTTTC. Amino acid sequence: CASSRSGDISRAGANVLTF.

This clonotype was seen more than once but under ten times. The V gene is TRBV29-1, the J gene TRBJ2-7; 12 bases agree with TRBD2. The ends lost 6 bases at V and 2 bases at J; junction bases unmatched: 5. The CDR3 has 14 amino acids. The germline V gene has CDR1 SQVTM and CDR2 ANQGSEA. CDR3 sequence reads: CSVAGLAGTYEQYF. The DNA of the CDR3 is TGCAGCGTCGCCGGACTAGCGGGAACCTACGAGCAGTACTTC.

This clonotype was seen a few times. The chain has TRBV6-1 and TRBJ2-5; either TRBD1 or TRBD2 may supply D (5 bases each). V lost 6 bases and J 2 bases, leaving 16 bases between the germline ends. The CDR3 runs 15 residues. Germline V lookup: CDR1 MNHNS, CDR2 SASEGT. Here the CDR3 DNA reads TGTGCCAGCAGCCAGCCGGGGCACCTACAAGAGACCCAGTACTTC. Its protein product is CASSQPGHLQETQYF.

The chain links TRBV6-1 to TRBJ2-6; D is uncertain. CDR3 length equals 15 residues. Germline CDR1 reads MNHNS; CDR2 reads SASEGT. V gave up 6 bases and J gave up 0 bases, with 9 bases separating them. Here the CDR3 reads CASSSDPSGANVLTF. CDR3 nucleotide sequence: TGTGCCAGCAGCTCAGACCCCTCTGGGGCCAACGTCCTGACTTTC.

The V and J genes are TRBV5-1 and TRBJ1-5; D gene uncertain. Trimming removed 0 bases from V and 0 bases from J, with 7 bases in between. The CDR3 length is 15 residues. Germline V gives CDR1 SGHRS, CDR2 YFSETQ. This CDR3 is CASSLGEFSNQPQHF. The CDR3 DNA is TGCGCCAGCAGCTTGGGAGAGTTTAGCAATCAGCCCCAGCATTTT.

This clonotype was observed many times. This chain uses TRBV7-6 with TRBJ2-7; D ambiguous. CDR3 length equals 14 residues. Germline CDR1 and CDR2: SGHVS and FNYEAQ. The V gene lost 2 bases and the J gene lost 6 bases, with 14 bases spanning the gap. CDR3 amino acids: CASSLYGANSEQYF. CDR3 nucleotide sequence: TGTGCCAGCAGCTTATACGGAGCGAACTCCGAGCAGTACTTC.

This clonotype was seen at least ten times. The chain combines TRBV11-1 with TRBJ2-5, with D possibly being TRBD1 (5 bases). There are 13 residues in the CDR3. Germline CDR1 SGHAT, CDR2 FQDESV (reference sequence). V dropped 6 bases and J dropped 1 base, with 9 bases sitting between them. Here the CDR3 reads CASRAQVQETQYF. DNA of the CDR3: TGTGCCAGCAGGGCACAGGTCCAAGAGACCCAGTACTTC.

At least ten counts were recorded for this clonotype. Here the CDR3 DNA reads TGTGCCAGCAGCCCGGACCTACGGAGGGAGACCCAGTACTTC. It yields the protein CASSPDLRRETQYF. The chain is built from TRBV7-2 and TRBJ2-5; tentatively, D is TRBD2 (5 bases). The CDR3 runs to 14 residues. The ends were cut back, 5 bases at V and 5 bases at J, with 15 bases in the middle. Per the germline V gene, CDR1 is SGHTA and CDR2 is FQGNSA.

The chain couples TRBV6-2 or TRBV6-3 to TRBJ1-1, with TRBD1 identical over 7 bases. J lost 7 bases, V lost 6 bases, and 8 bases had no gene match. From germline, CDR1 is MNHEY and CDR2 SVGEGT. The CDR3 is made up of 13 amino acids. The CDR3 loop is CASRDRVYIEAFF. CDR3 in DNA: TGTGCCAGCAGAGACAGGGTTTACATTGAAGCTTTCTTT.